The T cell receptor (beta chain) described here comes from a study of cytomegalovirus exposure and HLA in healthy donors. PCR employed 60 Vbeta and 13 Jbeta primers. The data were produced by immunoSEQ multiplex PCR, yet TCRdb's version contains in-frame clones alone and is incomplete. Of roughly 160,000 clones in the sample, approximately 80% are singletons; the top ten hold approximately 13%. This clone was seen a single time. Its antigen is still unknown. Other DNA sequences in this sample translate to the same CDR3. General study findings and limits: Associated with HLA alleles at 0.05 false discovery rate in a later analysis were 17,000 or so TCR beta sequences. The authors later linked a missense DCLRE1C variant to TCR beta V- and J-gene trimming.

V shed 0 bases, J shed 9 bases, and the junction held 1 base outside the gene matches. The CDR3 runs 12 residues. The germline CDR1 and CDR2 sequences are GTSNPN and SVGIG (reference sequence). Sequencing was done on a sample of PBMCs. The gene calls are TRBV30 and TRBJ2-1; TRBD2 aligns across 8 bases. This clonotype was obtained from a woman between 45 and 60 years old in good health and CMV-seronegative. The CDR3 here is CAWSVREGEQFF. The CDR3 region has the DNA TGTGCCTGGAGTGTACGGGAGGGTGAGCAGTTCTTC.